Detailed here is one T cell receptor (beta chain). The antigen remains unidentified. This sample was included in a study of shared clonotypes between healthy human individuals. Study as a whole: The study used three CD4 naive, three CD4 memory, two CD8 naive and one CD8 memory plate per donor.

Assay: immunoSEQ multiplex PCR; the TCRdb copy retains only in-frame clones and omits some. The data contain roughly 2.5 million clones, around 90% of them singletons. The germline gives CDR1 MNHEY, CDR2 SVGAGI. The CDR3 contains 14 residues. J gave up 5 bases and V 5 bases, and 6 bases lay outside the gene matches. Study-level findings and limits: Several donors showed sharing of about 4.6% of naive CD4 clonotypes. Clonotype sharing among the donors was expected to vary with sequencing depth.

This receptor was identified in a man aged 18 to 30 in good health. Material for sequencing was naive CD4+ T cells sorted from blood. The subset denotes: CD45RA+ positively selected. The chain has TRBV6-5 and TRBJ1-2, with 9 positions matching TRBD1. This CDR3 reads CASSKLTGGYGYTF. In nucleotides, the CDR3 is TGTGCCAGCAGTAAACTGACAGGGGGTTATGGCTACACCTTC.